A selection of T cell receptor beta chains follows, all from one sample in a study of early T cells in non-severe SARS-CoV-2 infection. Via MiXCR, TCRdb re-called the 5' RACE reads, giving one row per CDR3 protein. The table has tens of thousands of distinct CDR3 sequences, about 16% seen once. Source: whole blood, taken at baseline. The receptors stem from an adult who was a healthcare worker with PCR-confirmed SARS-CoV-2 infection or an uninfected control (not recorded which). The CDR3 runs from the conserved cysteine through the conserved F or W. The D gene is left open where the match is weak. Expanded clones are given a class, and other clones once, few, many or no size at all.

few NA TRBJ1-1 TRBV18 TGTGCCAGCTCACCAGATCTGTCGACTGAAGCTTTCTTT CASSPDLSTEAFF
NA NA TRBJ2-1 TRBV5-1 TGCGCCAGCAGCTTAGGGGCGAGGTCCTACAATGAGCAGTTCTTC CASSLGARSYNEQFF
NA NA TRBJ2-3 TRBV4-1 TGCGCCAGCAGCCAACTGGTTGGGGAGACGCAGTATTTT CASSQLVGETQYF
few NA TRBJ1-5 TRBV5-5 TGTGCCAGCAGCTTGGAATCCTTGACAATTCCCCAGCCCCAGCATTTT CASSLESLTIPQPQHF
few NA TRBJ2-3 TRBV2 TGTGCCAGCAGTGAAGCGGTTCCTTACCAAGATACGCAGTATTTT CASSEAVPYQDTQYF
many NA TRBJ2-7 TRBV7-6 TGTGCCAGCAGCTTGACGGGACTTCACTACGAGCAGTACTTC CASSLTGLHYEQYF
many NA TRBJ2-1 TRBV11-1 TGTGCCAGCAGCCCCACGGGGAACAACTACAATGAGCAGTTCTTC CASSPTGNNYNEQFF
NA NA TRBJ1-4 TRBV6-1 TGTGCCAGCAGTGAATATGCGGGAGCAACTAATGAAAAACTGTTTTTT CASSEYAGATNEKLFF
few NA TRBJ2-2 TRBV5-1 TGCGCCAGCAGCTTGGAGTTTACCGGGGAGCTGTTTTTT CASSLEFTGELFF
many TRBD2 TRBJ2-3 TRBV5-5 TGTGCCAGCAGCTTGGTACTAGCGGGAGGAGGTAGCACAGATACGCAGTATTTT CASSLVLAGGGSTDTQYF
few NA TRBJ1-1 TRBV4-2 TGTGCCAGCAGCCCTTCTCGGCAGTCTACACACCACACTGAAGCTTTCTTT CASSPSRQSTHHTEAFF
few NA TRBJ1-4 TRBV28 TGTGCCAGCAGTTGGGTAGGAAACGAAAAACTGTTTTTT CASSWVGNEKLFF
NA NA TRBJ1-2 TRBV6-1 TGTGCCAGCACCACGTCAAGGAGTGGCTACACCTTC CASTTSRSGYTF
few NA TRBJ2-4 TRBV20-1 TGCAGTGCTAGAGATTCGGGAGAAAACATTCAGTACTTC CSARDSGENIQYF
NA NA TRBJ2-1 TRBV7-6 TGTGCCAGCAGCTTGGGGCAGTGGAAGGGGTCCTACAATGAGCAGTTCTTC CASSLGQWKGSYNEQFF
medium-sized TRBD2 TRBJ2-7 TRBV28 TGTGCCAGCAGTCCTAGCGGGAGCCACGAGCAGTACTTC CASSPSGSHEQYF
few NA TRBJ2-7 TRBV7-9 TGTGCCAGCAGCGGACTGACAGGTCCCGGGGCCTACGAGCAGTACTTC CASSGLTGPGAYEQYF
few NA TRBJ2-6 TRBV7-9 TGTGCCAGCAGGGCCGAAGGTGGGGCCAACGTCCTGACTTTC CASRAEGGANVLTF
few NA TRBJ2-1 TRBV3-1 TGTGCCAGCAGCCAAGATCCGTGGGGGGACAATGAGCAGTTCTTC CASSQDPWGDNEQFF
many NA TRBJ1-4 TRBV6-6 TGTGCCAGCAGCCCCGTAGTCGCAACTAATGAAAAACTGTTTTTT CASSPVVATNEKLFF
NA TRBD1 TRBJ2-7 TRBV7-9 TGTGCCAGCAGCTTACTGGGACAGTCCTACGAGCAGTACTTC CASSLLGQSYEQYF
NA NA TRBJ2-3 TRBV12-3/TRBV12-4 TGTGCCAGCAGTACCAGGTCCTCAGAGAATACGCAGTATTTT CASSTRSSENTQYF
many TRBD2 TRBJ2-1 TRBV15 TGTGCCACCAGCAGCCCGGGGGGGAGGTTTGGTGAGCAGTTCTTC CATSSPGGRFGEQFF
few NA TRBJ2-5 TRBV7-9 TGTGCCAGCAACGAGGGCCTTTGGGAGACCCAGTACTTC CASNEGLWETQYF
NA TRBD2 TRBJ2-3 TRBV6-1 TGTGCCAGTCTAGCGGGGGGACGATGGGCAGATACGCAGTATTTT CASLAGGRWADTQYF
NA TRBD1 TRBJ2-5 TRBV7-9 TGTGCCAGCAGCAAGAGATTAACAGGGGGAGAGACCCAGTACTTC CASSKRLTGGETQYF
few NA TRBJ1-1 TRBV29-1 TGCAGCGTGGTAGGGCAGGATGAAGGCACTGAAGCTTTCTTT CSVVGQDEGTEAFF
few NA TRBJ2-2 TRBV5-3 TGTGCCAGAAGCTTGGAGGCCCGACACACCGGGGAGCTGTTTTTT CARSLEARHTGELFF
few NA TRBJ1-2 TRBV6-6 TGTGCCAGCAATTATGGGGAACAGGTTAACTATGGCTACACCTTC CASNYGEQVNYGYTF
few NA TRBJ2-3 TRBV5-1 TGCGCCAGCAGAGACCACCGTAGCGGCGCTAGCACAGATACGCAGTATTTT CASRDHRSGASTDTQYF
few NA TRBJ1-6 TRBV6-1 TGTGCCAGCAGGGCCTCTTTATTCGCTGGGAATTCACCCCTCCACTTT CASRASLFAGNSPLHF
NA NA TRBJ2-1 TRBV14 TGTGCCAGCAGCCAAGGCCTTACCCTGGGGGGCGCTCTCAATGAGCAGTTCTTC CASSQGLTLGGALNEQFF
NA NA TRBJ2-7 TRBV20-1 TGCAGCGCCCTTTCGGGTCTGAGCTCCTACGAGCAGTACTTC CSALSGLSSYEQYF
NA NA TRBJ2-2 TRBV2 TGTGCCAGCAGTGCAGGGTCCACCGGGGAGCTGTTTTTT CASSAGSTGELFF
many TRBD2 TRBJ2-1 TRBV5-1 TGCGCCAGCAGCCCGCGACTAGCGGGGGGTTCCTACAATGAGCAGTTCTTC CASSPRLAGGSYNEQFF
NA TRBD2 TRBJ2-5 TRBV18 TGTGCCAGCTCACCAGGACTAGCGCCGCAAGAGACCCAGTACTTC CASSPGLAPQETQYF